This T cell receptor beta chain derives from a study of Ad26.COV2.S vaccination and SARS-CoV-2 variants. About the study: Participant was drawn from the COV1001 Ad26.COV2.S trial arm.

As to treatment: 19 received Ad26.COV2.S at low or high dose, single or two shots; several received placebo; per-sample allocation not given. Specimen acquisition occurred on day 63 following the initial vaccine or placebo injection. The table came from immunoSEQ multiplex PCR; TCRdb's copy has only in-frame clones and leaves some out. This sample has hundreds of thousands of clones, with around 89% found just once. The CDR3 has 17 residues. The V and J ends lost 4 bases and 8 bases, in that order; junction bases with no gene match: 14. Germline V lookup: CDR1 MNHEY, CDR2 SMNVEV (reference sequence).

The TCR was taken from a person aged 18-65 years who received the Ad26.COV2.S COVID-19 vaccine or a placebo. The sample consisted of peripheral blood, taken in a trial of Ad26.COV2.S vaccine versus placebo. This chain uses TRBV27 with TRBJ2-2; 9 bases match TRBD1. The CDR3 nucleotides read TGTGCCAGCAGTTCCCTCGGGACAGGGAGAGGGGTAGGGGAGCTGTTTTTT. Protein product: CASSSLGTGRGVGELFF.